Presented here are 11 T cell receptor beta chains from one specimen sequenced in a study of cytomegalovirus exposure and HLA in healthy donors. PCR amplification relied on 60 Vbeta primers (plus 13 Jbeta primers). Profiling relied on immunoSEQ multiplex PCR, and the TCRdb table lists in-frame clones only, not all of them. The sample has 110,000 to 150,000 clones, nearly 10% seen once. The sample consisted of PBMCs. These receptors were collected from a man aged 45-60 years in good health and CMV-seronegative.

The chain recombines TRBV5-5 with TRBJ1-1, with 8 positions matching TRBD1. Germline-derived CDR1 and CDR2 are SGHKS and YYEKEE (reference sequence). The CDR3 length is 14 residues. The V segment lost 2 bases and the J segment 7 bases; nucleotides outside the gene matches: 7. In DNA form, the CDR3 reads TGTGCCAGCAGCTTTGTCAGGGGGCGGGATGAAGCTTTCTTT. It codes for CASSFVRGRDEAFF.

V is TRBV2 and J is TRBJ1-3; D ambiguous. The germline gives CDR1 SNHLY, CDR2 FYNNEI. V lost 2 bases, J lost 0 bases, and 11 bases lay in between. CDR3 size: 16 residues. CDR3 region: CASSELSGISGNTIYF. The CDR3 DNA follows: TGTGCCAGCAGTGAATTAAGCGGGATCTCTGGAAACACCATATATTTT.

This clone came up a few times. V usage is TRBV18 and J usage is TRBJ2-5; 8 bases match TRBD1. V was clipped by 3 bases and J by 5 bases; unmatched bases: 8. The CDR3 has 15 residues. Germline V gives CDR1 KGHSH, CDR2 LQKENI. The CDR3: CASSPTGQGRETQYF. The CDR3 region has the DNA TGTGCCAGCTCACCTACCGGACAGGGACGGGAGACCCAGTACTTC.

This clone has a handful of counts. V usage is TRBV11-2 and J usage is TRBJ1-1; 7 nucleotides agree with TRBD1. Germline trimming cut 5 bases from V and 8 bases from J; bases unmatched to any gene: 8. There are 13 residues in the CDR3. In germline, CDR1 is SGHAT, CDR2 FQNNGV. The CDR3, as DNA: TGTGCCAGCAGCAGAGGAGGGGGCCTGGAAGCTTTCTTT. This translates into CASSRGGGLEAFF.

The genes are TRBV27 and TRBJ1-5, with 12 bases identical to TRBD1. Per germline, CDR1 MNHEY and CDR2 SMNVEV (reference sequence). Unmatched junction bases numbered 0, after V lost 8 bases and J lost 7 bases. CDR3 size: 12 residues. This chain's CDR3 is CASGTGGQPQHF. The CDR3 region has the DNA TGTGCCAGCGGGACAGGGGGCCAGCCCCAGCATTTT.

The chain has TRBV7-2 and TRBJ2-3; TRBD2 matches 12 bases. In germline, CDR1 is SGHTA, CDR2 FQGNSA. This CDR3 has 15 residues. V lost 1 base to trimming and J lost 5 bases; unmatched junction nucleotides: 1. Here the CDR3 reads CASSLGLAGVDTQYF. The CDR3, as DNA: TGTGCCAGCAGCTTAGGACTAGCGGGAGTAGATACGCAGTATTTT. Variable domain in full (rest from reference TRBV7-2 and TRBJ2-3): GAGVSQSPSNKVTEKGKDVELRCDPISGHTALYWYRQSLGQGLEFLIYFQGNSAPDKSGLPSDRFSAERTGGSVSTLTIQRTQQEDSAVYLCASSLGLAGVDTQYFGPGTRLTVL.

The chain employs TRBV4-1 and TRBJ2-1; TRBD1 matches at 8 bases. With 0 bases clipped from V and 6 bases from J, the junction kept 4 bases outside the gene matches. The length of the CDR3 is 15 residues. Germline V lookup: CDR1 MGHRA, CDR2 YSYEKL. This CDR3 is CASSQDRGTGNEQFF. DNA of the CDR3: TGCGCCAGCAGCCAAGATCGGGGGACAGGCAATGAGCAGTTCTTC.

In this sample, this clone turned up a few times. This chain links TRBV19 with TRBJ2-5, with a possible D match to TRBD1 (6 bases). The V gene lost 6 bases and the J gene lost 1 base, with 15 bases spanning the gap. CDR3 length: 15 amino acids. Germline CDR1 LNHDA, CDR2 SQIVND (reference sequence). DNA for the CDR3: TGTGCCAGTAGAACCCAGGGGATGGGCCAAGAGACCCAGTACTTC. This gives the protein CASRTQGMGQETQYF.

The table lists this clone with a few counts. V is TRBV30 and J is TRBJ2-3; possible D gene TRBD1, 5 bases. Germline V gives CDR1 GTSNPN, CDR2 SVGIG (reference sequence). The CDR3 is made up of 10 amino acids. Trimming pared 3 bases from V and 9 bases from J, leaving 7 bases between. The CDR3 region is CAWRGVTQYF. The DNA of the CDR3 is TGTGCCTGGAGAGGGGTGACGCAGTATTTT.

This clone was seen more than once but under ten times. The chain combines TRBV2 with TRBJ2-7; 7 bases map to TRBD2. With 7 bases clipped from V and 2 bases from J, the junction kept 14 bases outside the gene matches. Germline assignment: CDR1 SNHLY and CDR2 FYNNEI. The CDR3 sequence is 16 residues long. CDR3 DNA sequence: TGTGCCAGCAACTCAGGGACTACAAAAAGCCCCTACGAGCAGTACTTC. Amino acid sequence: CASNSGTTKSPYEQYF.

V is TRBV6-4 and J is TRBJ2-3, with 13 bases aligning to TRBD2. The CDR3 length is 16 residues. V lost 6 bases, J lost 3 bases, and 6 bases stayed unmatched. Germline V CDR1 and CDR2: MRHNA, SNTAGT. The CDR3 nucleotides read TGTGCCAGCAGCGAAACTAGCGGGGGGGCTACAGATACGCAGTATTTT. Encoded protein: CASSETSGGATDTQYF.